The 10 T cell receptor beta chains presented below share a single source sample, sequenced in a study of T cell changes during pregnancy in multiple sclerosis. TCRdb's table, derived via immunoSEQ multiplex PCR, lists solely in-frame clones and lacks some. The table lists 95,000 to 100,000 clones, about 91% of them singletons. Sequenced material: peripheral blood, taken in the second trimester of pregnancy. These receptors were obtained from a female donor with multiple sclerosis, enrolled in a pregnancy study.

This clone was found a few times. The chain is built from TRBV5-1 and TRBJ2-7; 14 nucleotides agree with TRBD2. The length of the CDR3 is 20 residues. Germline V gives CDR1 SGHRS, CDR2 YFSETQ. V gave up 3 bases and J gave up 3 bases; unmatched junction bases: 17. The CDR3 nucleotides read TGCGCCAGCAGCTCCCCTCGGACAGGGACGGGACTAGCGGGAGTCTACGAGCAGTACTTC. Protein product: CASSSPRTGTGLAGVYEQYF.

The gene calls are TRBV11-1 and TRBJ2-7, with TRBD1 matching over 9 bases. The CDR3 loop spans 13 amino acids. Trimming at V came to 3 bases and at J to 6 bases, leaving 3 bases not matched to a gene. Germline CDR1 SGHAT, CDR2 FQDESV (reference sequence). Here the CDR3 reads CASSFGTGFEQYF. As DNA, the CDR3 is TGTGCCAGCAGCTTCGGGACAGGGTTCGAGCAGTACTTC.

This sequence joins TRBV6-6 and TRBJ1-2; D not resolved. This CDR3 spans 14 amino acids. V was trimmed by 10 bases and J by 8 bases, leaving 23 bases between them. Per germline, CDR1 MNHNY and CDR2 SVGAGI (reference sequence). CDR3 coding DNA: TGTGCCACCACCATAGGAGGTTTGGGCTACGGCTACACCTTC. Its translation is CATTIGGLGYGYTF.

The chain employs TRBV19 and TRBJ1-6; 10 nucleotides align to TRBD1. The CDR3 is made up of 15 amino acids. The J segment lost 7 bases and the V segment lost 5 bases, leaving 5 bases of the junction unmatched. Germline V gene sequence: CDR1 LNHDA, CDR2 SQIVND (reference sequence). As DNA, the CDR3 is TGTGCCAGTAGTCGACAGGGGGCACCGAATTCACCCCTCCACTTT. This gives the protein CASSRQGAPNSPLHF. Filled out from reference TRBV19 and TRBJ1-6, the complete variable domain reads DGGITQSPKYLFRKEGQNVTLSCEQNLNHDAMYWYRQDPGQGLRLIYYSQIVNDFQKGDIAEGYSVSREKKESFPLTVTSAQKNPTAFYLCASSRQGAPNSPLHFGNGTRLTVT.

The chain has TRBV28 and TRBJ1-5; possibly TRBD1 for D (6 bases). Per germline, CDR1 MDHEN and CDR2 SYDVKM. The CDR3 runs 15 residues. V dropped 5 bases and J dropped 3 bases, with 14 bases sitting between them. The CDR3 nucleotides are TGTGCCAGCAGTCATCTCGGGGGGGCCAATCAGCCCCAGCATTTT. It encodes CASSHLGGANQPQHF.

The chain combines TRBV5-5 with TRBJ2-3; 11 bases fit TRBD2. The CDR3 length is 16 residues. The V and J ends lost 1 base and 4 bases, in that order; junction bases with no gene match: 5. Germline assignment: CDR1 SGHKS and CDR2 YYEKEE (reference sequence). DNA of the CDR3: TGTGCCAGCAGCTTGTCCGCTAGCGGGAGGTCAGATACGCAGTATTTT. Its protein is CASSLSASGRSDTQYF. Together with reference TRBV5-5 and TRBJ2-3, the CDR3 gives the full variable domain: DAGVTQSPTHLIKTRGQQVTLRCSPISGHKSVSWYQQVLGQGPQFIFQYYEKEERGRGNFPDRFSARQFPNYSSELNVNALLLGDSALYLCASSLSASGRSDTQYFGPGTRLTVL.

The chain joins TRBV5-4 to TRBJ2-5, with TRBD1 matching over 7 bases. There are 13 residues in the CDR3. Germline trimming cut 5 bases from V and 2 bases from J; bases unmatched to any gene: 3. The V gene's germline CDR1 is SGHNT and CDR2 YYREEE (reference sequence). The CDR3, as DNA: TGTGCCAGCAGGATGGGACAGCAAGAGACCCAGTACTTC. It specifies CASRMGQQETQYF.

This CDR3 is CASSLGTSGGQETQYF. The DNA of the CDR3 is TGTGCCAGCAGCTTAGGGACTAGCGGAGGCCAAGAGACCCAGTACTTC. V and J are TRBV5-5 and TRBJ2-5; 11 bases are a match to TRBD2. Trimming removed 2 bases from V and 1 base from J; junction bases left unmatched: 4. The CDR3 sequence is 16 residues long. Per germline, CDR1 SGHKS and CDR2 YYEKEE (reference sequence).

V usage is TRBV19 and J usage is TRBJ2-2, with 12 bases lining up with TRBD2. The CDR3 covers 18 residues. From germline, CDR1 is LNHDA and CDR2 SQIVND (reference sequence). V shed 4 bases, J shed 2 bases, and the junction held 8 bases outside the gene matches. CDR3 protein: CASSTSGLAGVNTGELFF. The CDR3 DNA reads TGTGCCAGTAGTACGTCGGGACTAGCGGGCGTAAACACCGGGGAGCTGTTTTTT.

The chain links TRBV7-2 to TRBJ2-7; 11 bases are a match to TRBD1. Germline CDR1 and CDR2: SGHTA and FQGNSA. V was clipped by 5 bases and J by 5 bases; unmatched bases: 11. The CDR3 is 16 residues long. The CDR3 DNA reads as TGTGCCAGCAGCCTTTCCCGGGACAGGGGGAAGAACGAGCAGTACTTC. This encodes CASSLSRDRGKNEQYF.